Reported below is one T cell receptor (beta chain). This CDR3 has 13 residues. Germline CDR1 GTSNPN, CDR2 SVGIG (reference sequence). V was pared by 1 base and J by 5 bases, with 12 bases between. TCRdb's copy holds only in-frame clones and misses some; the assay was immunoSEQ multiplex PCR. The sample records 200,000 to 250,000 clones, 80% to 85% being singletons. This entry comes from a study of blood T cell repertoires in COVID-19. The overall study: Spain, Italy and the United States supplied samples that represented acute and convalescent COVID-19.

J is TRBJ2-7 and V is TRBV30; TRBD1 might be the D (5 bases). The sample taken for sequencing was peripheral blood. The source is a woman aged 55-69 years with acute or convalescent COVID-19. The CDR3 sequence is CAWSGQGPNEQYF. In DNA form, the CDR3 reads TGTGCCTGGAGTGGGCAGGGTCCCAACGAGCAGTACTTC.